Shown below are 26 T cell receptor beta chains from a single sample sequenced in a study of T cell responses to AZD1222 COVID-19 vaccine. The assay was immunoSEQ multiplex PCR, and TCRdb's table has in-frame clones only and misses some. The sample carries 100,000 to 120,000 clones, just under 95% recorded once. The material was peripheral blood, obtained on day 0 of AZD1222 vaccination. Every receptor here comes from an adult in good health.

The chain combines TRBV18 with TRBJ1-2, with D uncertain. Trimming left V 3 bases short and J 6 bases short, with 11 bases between. CDR1 is KGHSH, CDR2 LQKENI, per germline. The CDR3 loop spans 13 amino acids. CDR3 DNA: TGTGCCAGCTCACCTTACATATCAGATGGCTACACCTTC. It yields the protein CASSPYISDGYTF.

The chain carries TRBV11-2 and TRBJ2-4; TRBD2 might be the D (6 bases). Trimming left V 2 bases short and J 7 bases short, with 15 bases between. The CDR3 has 15 residues. Germline assignment: CDR1 SGHAT and CDR2 FQNNGV. The CDR3: CASSLSRGWPNIQYF. The CDR3 DNA sequence: TGTGCCAGCAGCTTATCACGGGGGTGGCCGAACATTCAGTACTTC.

CDR3 sequence reads: CAWSAQGTGYTF. CDR3 DNA sequence: TGTGCCTGGAGTGCACAGGGAACCGGCTACACCTTC. The V gene is TRBV30, the J gene TRBJ1-2; D is possibly TRBD1 (6 bases). The ends were cut back, 1 base at V and 8 bases at J, with 11 bases in the middle. In germline, CDR1 is GTSNPN, CDR2 SVGIG (reference sequence). The CDR3 is 12 residues long.

This chain uses TRBV25-1 with TRBJ1-6, with 7 bases identical to TRBD1. Germline lookup yields CDR1 MGHDK and CDR2 SYGVNS. This CDR3 comprises 14 residues. J lost 4 bases, V lost 5 bases, and 2 bases had no gene match. The chain's CDR3 is CASSQQGYNSPLHF. CDR3 DNA sequence: TGTGCCAGCAGTCAACAGGGGTATAATTCACCCCTCCACTTT.

The chain employs TRBV19 and TRBJ2-3; 7 bases fit TRBD1. V gave up 6 bases and J gave up 0 bases; unmatched junction bases: 12. Germline V lookup: CDR1 LNHDA, CDR2 SQIVND (reference sequence). This CDR3 has 17 amino acids. The CDR3: CASRLTTGYTSTDTQYF. The CDR3 coding sequence is TGTGCCAGTAGGCTGACGACAGGGTATACTAGCACAGATACGCAGTATTTT.

The chain has TRBV5-4 and TRBJ1-2; 9 bases map to TRBD1. The CDR3 spans 15 residues. The J segment lost 2 bases and the V segment lost 3 bases, leaving 5 bases of the junction unmatched. Per germline, CDR1 SGHNT and CDR2 YYREEE (reference sequence). The CDR3 DNA sequence: TGTGCCAGCAGCTCGGGACAGGGTCTAAACTATGGCTACACCTTC. Its protein product is CASSSGQGLNYGYTF.

The rearrangement joins TRBV19 to TRBJ2-3; D possibly corresponds to TRBD2 (6 bases). V lost 1 base, J lost 2 bases, and 10 bases lay in between. From germline, CDR1 is LNHDA and CDR2 SQIVND (reference sequence). The CDR3 consists of 15 residues. The CDR3 loop reads CASSIVAGTTDTQYF. The CDR3 nucleotides read TGTGCCAGTAGTATAGTCGCGGGGACCACAGATACGCAGTATTTT.

The V gene is TRBV6-4, the J gene TRBJ2-2; 9 bases are shared with TRBD1. Germline V gene lookup returns CDR1 MRHNA and CDR2 SNTAGT. J lost 4 bases, V lost 7 bases, and 4 bases had no gene match. The CDR3 is 14 amino acids. Here the CDR3 reads CASKQGASTGELFF. The CDR3, as DNA: TGTGCCAGCAAACAGGGGGCGAGCACCGGGGAGCTGTTTTTT.

The chain employs TRBV6-5 and TRBJ1-1; D not resolved. The germline V and J ends were trimmed by 6 bases and 0 bases, with 8 bases remaining between them. Germline lookup yields CDR1 MNHEY and CDR2 SVGAGI. CDR3 length: 13 amino acids. CDR3 region: CASRGTLNTEAFF. CDR3 nucleotide sequence: TGTGCCAGCAGGGGCACTTTGAACACTGAAGCTTTCTTT.

This clone was observed once. The chain recombines TRBV28 with TRBJ2-7; TRBD1 agrees at 7 bases. CDR3 length: 14 amino acids. The V gene end was trimmed by 2 bases and the J gene end by 3 bases; junction bases not matched to a gene: 4. Germline CDR1 reads MDHEN; CDR2 reads SYDVKM. CDR3 nucleotide sequence: TGTGCCAGCAGTTTACCCGACAGGGTCTACGAGCAGTACTTC. Protein: CASSLPDRVYEQYF.

This clone was seen once. The chain couples TRBV27 to TRBJ2-3, with D hard to call. This CDR3 spans 13 amino acids. V was pared by 1 base and J by 3 bases, with 5 bases between. Germline V lookup: CDR1 MNHEY, CDR2 SMNVEV (reference sequence). CDR3 nucleotides: TGTGCCAGCAGTTTATTTCGTACAGATACGCAGTATTTT. It specifies CASSLFRTDTQYF.

The rearrangement uses TRBV9 and TRBJ1-4; 7 nucleotides agree with TRBD1. The CDR3 sequence is 15 residues long. After removal of 3 bases from V and 6 bases from J, the junction contained 8 bases not matched to a gene. CDR1 is SGDLS, CDR2 YYNGEE, per germline. This CDR3 reads CASSASTGFYEKLFF. The CDR3 DNA is TGTGCCAGCAGCGCCTCGACAGGGTTTTATGAAAAACTGTTTTTT.

The chain uses TRBV5-1 and TRBJ2-7, with 12 nucleotides matching TRBD2. This CDR3 is built from 16 residues. Trimming cost V 3 bases and J 2 bases; bases outside gene matches: 6. CDR1 and CDR2 from the germline V gene are SGHRS and YFSETQ. Here the CDR3 reads CASSSPASGGAYEQYF. Here the CDR3 DNA reads TGCGCCAGCAGCTCGCCTGCTAGCGGGGGGGCCTACGAGCAGTACTTC.

This rearrangement joins TRBV11-2 to TRBJ1-1, with 7 bases fitting TRBD1. Looked up from germline, CDR1 is SGHAT and CDR2 is FQNNGV. J lost 5 bases, V lost 7 bases, and 7 bases had no gene match. The CDR3 runs to 13 residues. As DNA, the CDR3 is TGTGCCAGCACCCGACGACAGGGAACTGAAGCTTTCTTT. Translation: CASTRRQGTEAFF.

The rearrangement links TRBV19 to TRBJ1-1; D ambiguous. The ends were cut back, 1 base at V and 5 bases at J, with 5 bases in the middle. This CDR3 region has 12 residues. Germline V lookup: CDR1 LNHDA, CDR2 SQIVND (reference sequence). For the CDR3, the DNA is TGTGCCAGTAGTATAGGGTGGACTGAAGCTTTCTTT. Translated: CASSIGWTEAFF.

Turning to this clone: The junction does not match germline at one end; this may be a read error. This chain joins TRBV7-2 and TRBJ1-1; no reliable D call. This CDR3 is 12 amino acids long. In germline, CDR1 is SGHTA, CDR2 FQGNSA. The CDR3 sequence is CASSYLGLPTTF. As DNA, the CDR3 is TGTGCCAGCAGTTATCTGGGCCTTCCAACCACCTTT.

The V and J genes are TRBV6-6 and TRBJ2-7, with 9 bases fitting TRBD1. Germline CDR1 reads MNHNY; CDR2 reads SVGAGI (reference sequence). This CDR3 is built from 14 residues. V shed 5 bases, J shed 2 bases, and the junction held 4 bases outside the gene matches. In nucleotides, the CDR3 is TGTGCCAGCAGTGGCCGACAGGGGGCCTACGAGCAGTACTTC. This encodes CASSGRQGAYEQYF.

This chain joins TRBV3-1 (or the pseudogene TRBV3-2) and TRBJ1-5, with 8 positions matching TRBD1. The V and J ends lost 5 bases and 3 bases, in that order; junction bases with no gene match: 6. CDR3 length equals 15 residues. CDR1 and CDR2 from the germline V gene are LGHDT and YNNKEL (reference sequence). The CDR3, as DNA: TGTGCCAGCAGCGAGACAGGGGTTGTCAATCAGCCCCAGCATTTT. It encodes CASSETGVVNQPQHF.

The chain is built from TRBV28 and TRBJ1-2, with unresolved D. CDR1 is MDHEN, CDR2 SYDVKM, per germline. The ends were cut back, 5 bases at V and 5 bases at J, with 15 bases in the middle. The CDR3 has 14 amino acids. The CDR3 sequence is CASSPRRPHYGYTF. DNA for the CDR3: TGTGCCAGCAGTCCACGACGCCCCCATTATGGCTACACCTTC.

The chain uses TRBV11-3 and TRBJ2-1; no clear D gene. CDR3 length: 14 residues. V dropped 4 bases and J dropped 9 bases, with 16 bases sitting between them. Germline V CDR1 and CDR2: SGHNT, YENEEA. This chain's CDR3 is CASSSLWGVPEQFF. CDR3 DNA sequence: TGTGCCAGCAGCTCCCTATGGGGTGTGCCTGAGCAGTTCTTC. Full variable domain (outside the CDR3, taken from reference TRBV11-3 and TRBJ2-1): EAGVVQSPRYKIIEKKQPVAFWCNPISGHNTLYWYLQNLGQGPELLIRYENEEAVDDSQLPKDRFSAERLKGVDSTLKIQPAELGDSAVYLCASSSLWGVPEQFFGPGTRLTVL.

This rearrangement joins TRBV28 to TRBJ1-6, with a possible D match to TRBD1 (5 bases). Germline lookup yields CDR1 MDHEN and CDR2 SYDVKM. Trimming removed 10 bases from V and 8 bases from J, with 15 bases in between. The CDR3 totals 13 residues. DNA for the CDR3: TGTGCCACCACTCGGGACGGTTATTCACCCCTCCACTTT. Its translation: CATTRDGYSPLHF.

The chain has TRBV6-4 and TRBJ2-3; 8 nucleotides agree with TRBD2. Germline CDR1 reads MRHNA; CDR2 reads SNTAGT. CDR3 length: 15 amino acids. Germline trimming cut 2 bases from V and 1 base from J; bases unmatched to any gene: 2. CDR3 residues: CASSDKAGGTDTQYF. CDR3 nucleotides: TGTGCCAGCAGTGACAAAGCGGGGGGCACAGATACGCAGTATTTT.

The genes are TRBV18 and TRBJ1-1; the D gene is possibly TRBD1 (5 bases). The germline V and J ends were trimmed by 5 bases and 0 bases, with 13 bases remaining between them. Germline CDR1 reads KGHSH; CDR2 reads LQKENI. CDR3 length: 15 residues. This CDR3 is CASSGGTAMNTEAFF. The CDR3 nucleotides read TGTGCCAGCTCAGGGGGAACAGCTATGAACACTGAAGCTTTCTTT.

V is TRBV27 and J is TRBJ1-5, with TRBD1 as a possible D gene (5 bases). The CDR3 is 15 residues long. The ends were cut back, 5 bases at V and 9 bases at J, with 20 bases in the middle. Germline lookup yields CDR1 MNHEY and CDR2 SMNVEV (reference sequence). The DNA of the CDR3 is TGTGCCAGCAGTCCCACGGTGAGGGGACTGTGGCCCCAGCATTTT. Translating it yields CASSPTVRGLWPQHF.

This clone was seen once. The V call is TRBV9, the J call TRBJ1-2; D possibly corresponds to TRBD1 (5 bases). The CDR3 is 13 residues long. Trimming shortened V by 5 bases and J by 4 bases, and 12 bases separated the two germline ends. Germline loops: CDR1 SGDLS, CDR2 YYNGEE. The CDR3 here is CASRSTEPYGYTF. CDR3 DNA sequence: TGTGCCAGCAGGTCGACAGAACCCTATGGCTACACCTTC. Variable domain in full (rest from reference TRBV9 and TRBJ1-2): DSGVTQTPKHLITATGQRVTLRCSPRSGDLSVYWYQQSLDQGLQFLIQYYNGEERAKGNILERFSAQQFPDLHSELNLSSLELGDSALYFCASRSTEPYGYTFGSGTRLTVV.

The chain uses TRBV5-4 and TRBJ1-1; TRBD1 aligns across 9 bases. Germline CDR1 SGHNT, CDR2 YYREEE (reference sequence). The CDR3 length is 16 residues. V was clipped by 4 bases and J by 1 base; unmatched bases: 8. The CDR3 here is CASSPPGQGPNTEAFF. The CDR3 bases are TGTGCCAGCAGCCCACCGGGACAGGGCCCGAACACTGAAGCTTTCTTT.